The clone carrying this TCR beta chain was detected only a few times. Its target is not known. With 5 bases clipped from V and 5 bases from J, the junction kept 19 bases outside the gene matches. The CDR3 has 18 amino acids. Germline CDR1 and CDR2: DFQATT and SNEGSKA (reference sequence). Addition of a universal primer site occurred through template switching, and cDNA carried unique molecular identifiers. MiXCR was run by TCRdb on the 5' RACE reads, yielding one entry per CDR3 protein. The sample comprises 200,000 to 300,000 distinct CDR3 sequences, roughly 13% of which are singletons, and about 4.1% rests with the top ten. These data belong to a study of identical twins. Study-wide results and limits: In monozygotic twins, models underestimated the sharing of out-of-frame TCR alpha. Among out-of-frame alpha sequences shared by twins, low generation probability occurred in excess.

Only healthy Caucasians were enrolled as donors. A further study also used this sample, focusing on yellow fever vaccine responses in identical twins.

V and J are TRBV20-1 and TRBJ2-1; TRBD2 matches at 9 bases. This TCR came from a woman aged 18-35 years in good health. Material: memory (CD45RO+) T cells sorted from blood. This CDR3 reads CSAGKRGGGGLTHNEQFF. The CDR3 bases are TGCAGTGCTGGCAAAAGGGGCGGGGGGGGCCTAACCCACAATGAGCAGTTCTTC.